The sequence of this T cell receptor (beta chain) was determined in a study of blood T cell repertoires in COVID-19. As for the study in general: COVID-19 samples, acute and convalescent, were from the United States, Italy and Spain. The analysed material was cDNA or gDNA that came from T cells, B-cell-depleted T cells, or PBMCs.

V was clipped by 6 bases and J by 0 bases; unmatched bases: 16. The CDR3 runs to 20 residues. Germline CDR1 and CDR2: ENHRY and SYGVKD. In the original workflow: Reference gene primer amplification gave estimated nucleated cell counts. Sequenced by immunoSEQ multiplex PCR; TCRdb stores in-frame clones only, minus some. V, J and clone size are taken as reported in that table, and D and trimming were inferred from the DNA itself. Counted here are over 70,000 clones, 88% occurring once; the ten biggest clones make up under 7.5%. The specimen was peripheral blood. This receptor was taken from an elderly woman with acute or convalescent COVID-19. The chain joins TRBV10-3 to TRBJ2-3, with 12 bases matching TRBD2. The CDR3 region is CAIRDPTPSGGASSTDTQYF. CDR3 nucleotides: TGTGCCATCAGGGACCCCACCCCTAGCGGGGGGGCCTCTAGCACAGATACGCAGTATTTT.